This T cell receptor beta chain is from a study of blood T cell repertoires in COVID-19. Across the study: Collection of acute and convalescent COVID-19 samples took place in the United States, Italy and Spain.

Methods used by the authors: Amplification with reference gene primers provided the estimates of nucleated cell counts. Only in-frame clones appear in the TCRdb table, and some are missing; sequencing was by immunoSEQ multiplex PCR. V, J and clone size are those of that table, while D and trimming were read from the DNA. The sample carries approximately 530,000 clones, around nine tenths recorded once. Patients at the Seattle site were enrolled during active infection and followed longitudinally. Germline lookup yields CDR1 GTSNPN and CDR2 SVGIG (reference sequence). The CDR3 is made up of 14 amino acids. V was trimmed by 3 bases and J by 3 bases, leaving 11 bases between them.

The chain couples TRBV30 to TRBJ2-2; the D gene is possibly TRBD2 (5 bases). Input material: peripheral blood. This sequence was found in a woman aged 50 to 65 with COVID-19, enrolled during active disease. CDR3 in DNA: TGTGCCTGGAGGGCGACTACGTACACCGGGGAGCTGTTTTTT. It codes for CAWRATTYTGELFF.